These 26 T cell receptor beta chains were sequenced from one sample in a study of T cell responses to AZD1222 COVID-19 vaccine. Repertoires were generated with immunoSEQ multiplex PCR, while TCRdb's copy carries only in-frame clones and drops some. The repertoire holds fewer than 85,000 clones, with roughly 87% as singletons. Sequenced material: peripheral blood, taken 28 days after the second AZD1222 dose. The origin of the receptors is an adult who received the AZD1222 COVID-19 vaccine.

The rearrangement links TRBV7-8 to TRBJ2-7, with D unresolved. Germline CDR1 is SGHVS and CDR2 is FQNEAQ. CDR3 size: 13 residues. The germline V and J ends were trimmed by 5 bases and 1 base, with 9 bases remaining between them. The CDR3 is CASSPGRSYEQYV. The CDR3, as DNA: TGTGCCAGCAGCCCGGGCAGATCCTACGAGCAGTACGTC.

This CDR3 is CASRPGHLYEQYF. For the CDR3, the DNA is TGTGCCAGCAGGCCGGGACACCTATACGAGCAGTACTTC. The chain uses TRBV28 and TRBJ2-7; D is possibly TRBD1 (6 bases). The germline V gene encodes CDR1 MDHEN and CDR2 SYDVKM. The CDR3 spans 13 residues. V lost 6 bases and J lost 4, with 13 bases in between. Filled out from reference TRBV28 and TRBJ2-7, the complete variable domain reads DVKVTQSSRYLVKRTGEKVFLECVQDMDHENMFWYRQDPGLGLRLIYFSYDVKMKEKGDIPEGYSVSREKKERFSLILESASTNQTSMYLCASRPGHLYEQYFGPGTRLTVT.

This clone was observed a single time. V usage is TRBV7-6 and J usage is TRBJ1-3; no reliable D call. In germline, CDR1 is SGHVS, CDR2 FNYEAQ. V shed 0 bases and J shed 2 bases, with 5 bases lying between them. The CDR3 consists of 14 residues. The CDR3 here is CASSLAVAGNTIYF. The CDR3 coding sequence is TGTGCCAGCAGCTTAGCGGTAGCTGGAAACACCATATATTTT.

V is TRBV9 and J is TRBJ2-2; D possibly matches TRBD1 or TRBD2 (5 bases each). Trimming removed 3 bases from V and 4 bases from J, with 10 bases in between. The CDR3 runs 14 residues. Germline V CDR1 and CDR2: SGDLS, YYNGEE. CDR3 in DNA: TGTGCCAGCAGCGCTGGGACCCGCACCGGGGAGCTGTTTTTT. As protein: CASSAGTRTGELFF.

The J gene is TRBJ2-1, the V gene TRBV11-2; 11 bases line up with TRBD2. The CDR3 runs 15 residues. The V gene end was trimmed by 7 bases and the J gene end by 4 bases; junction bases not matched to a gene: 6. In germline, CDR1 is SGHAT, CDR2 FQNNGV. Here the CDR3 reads CASTQLAGAYNEQFF. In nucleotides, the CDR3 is TGTGCCAGCACCCAACTAGCGGGGGCATACAATGAGCAGTTCTTC.

The DNA of the CDR3 is TGTGCCAGTAGTTTCGCGGTTAATAATGAAAAACTGTTTTTT. It codes for CASSFAVNNEKLFF. This chain joins TRBV19 and TRBJ1-4; D is unclear. Trimming left V 5 bases short and J 4 bases short, with 11 bases between. Germline V CDR1 and CDR2: LNHDA, SQIVND (reference sequence). The CDR3 extends over 14 amino acids. Complete variable domain (other parts from reference TRBV19 and TRBJ1-4): DGGITQSPKYLFRKEGQNVTLSCEQNLNHDAMYWYRQDPGQGLRLIYYSQIVNDFQKGDIAEGYSVSREKKESFPLTVTSAQKNPTAFYLCASSFAVNNEKLFFGSGTQLSVL.

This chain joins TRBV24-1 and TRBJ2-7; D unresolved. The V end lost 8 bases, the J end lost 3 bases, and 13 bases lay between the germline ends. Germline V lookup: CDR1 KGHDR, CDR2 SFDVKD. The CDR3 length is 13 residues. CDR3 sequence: CATTLPEVYEQYV. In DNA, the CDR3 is TGTGCCACCACGCTCCCCGAGGTCTACGAGCAGTACGTC.

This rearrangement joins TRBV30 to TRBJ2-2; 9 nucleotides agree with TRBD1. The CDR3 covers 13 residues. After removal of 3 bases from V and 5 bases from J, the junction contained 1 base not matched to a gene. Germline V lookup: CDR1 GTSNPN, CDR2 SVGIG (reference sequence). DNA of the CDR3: TGTGCCTGGAGGGGGACAGGGACCGGGGAGCTGTTTTTT. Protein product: CAWRGTGTGELFF.

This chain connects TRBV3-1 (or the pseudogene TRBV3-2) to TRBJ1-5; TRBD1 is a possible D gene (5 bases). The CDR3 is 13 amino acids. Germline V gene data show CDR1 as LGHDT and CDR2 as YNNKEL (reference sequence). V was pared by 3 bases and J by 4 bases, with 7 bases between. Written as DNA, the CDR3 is TGTGCCAGCAGCCAGAGGGGTAATCAGCCCCAGCATTTT. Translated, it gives CASSQRGNQPQHF.

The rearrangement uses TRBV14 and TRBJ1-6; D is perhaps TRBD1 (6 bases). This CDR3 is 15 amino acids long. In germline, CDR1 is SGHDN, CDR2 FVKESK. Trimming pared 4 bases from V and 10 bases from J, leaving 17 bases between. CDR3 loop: CASSPEGGGRSPLHF. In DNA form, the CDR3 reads TGTGCCAGCAGCCCGGAAGGGGGGGGGCGATCACCCCTCCACTTT.

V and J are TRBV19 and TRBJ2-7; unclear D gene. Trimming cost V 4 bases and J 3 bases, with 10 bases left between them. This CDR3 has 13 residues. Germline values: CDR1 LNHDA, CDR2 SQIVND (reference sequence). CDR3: CASSRDAHYEQYF. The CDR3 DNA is TGTGCCAGTAGTAGAGACGCTCACTACGAGCAGTACTTC.

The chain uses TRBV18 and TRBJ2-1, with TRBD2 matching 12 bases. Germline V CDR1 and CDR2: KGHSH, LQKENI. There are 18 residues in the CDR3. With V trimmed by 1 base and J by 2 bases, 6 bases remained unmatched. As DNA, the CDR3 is TGTGCCAGCTCACCACGTGCTAGCGGGGGGGCCACCTACAATGAGCAGTTCTTC. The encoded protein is CASSPRASGGATYNEQFF.

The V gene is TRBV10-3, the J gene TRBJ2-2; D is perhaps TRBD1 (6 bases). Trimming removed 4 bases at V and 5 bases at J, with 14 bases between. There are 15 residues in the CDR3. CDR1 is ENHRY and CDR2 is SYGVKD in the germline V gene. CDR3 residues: CAISARGSPTGELFF. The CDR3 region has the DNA TGTGCCATCAGTGCTAGGGGGTCGCCTACCGGGGAGCTGTTTTTT.

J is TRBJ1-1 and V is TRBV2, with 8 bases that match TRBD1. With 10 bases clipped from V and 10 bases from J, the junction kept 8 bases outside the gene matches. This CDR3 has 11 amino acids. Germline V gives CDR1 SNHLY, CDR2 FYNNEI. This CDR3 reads CATSQGARAFF. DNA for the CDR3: TGTGCCACCTCGCAGGGGGCAAGAGCTTTCTTT.

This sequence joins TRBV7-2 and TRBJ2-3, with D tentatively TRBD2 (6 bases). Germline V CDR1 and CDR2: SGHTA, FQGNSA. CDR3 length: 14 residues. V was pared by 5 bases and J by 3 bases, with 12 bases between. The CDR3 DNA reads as TGTGCCAGCAGCCATAGCGGATTGACAGATACGCAGTATTTT. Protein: CASSHSGLTDTQYF.

The DNA for the CDR3 is TGTGCCAGCAGCTTAAGTTCCAGCGGGGAGCTGTTTTTT. It specifies CASSLSSSGELFF. J is TRBJ2-2 and V is TRBV11-2; D not resolved. The CDR3 totals 13 residues. Trimming took off 2 bases at V and 7 bases at J, with 8 bases between the two ends. Germline V CDR1 and CDR2: SGHAT, FQNNGV.

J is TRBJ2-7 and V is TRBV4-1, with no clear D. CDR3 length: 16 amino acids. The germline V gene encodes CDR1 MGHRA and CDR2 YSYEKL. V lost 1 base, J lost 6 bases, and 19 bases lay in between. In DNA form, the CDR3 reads TGCGCCAGCAGCCAAGGGTGGGCATCCTCGGCCCTCGAGCAGTACTTC. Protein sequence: CASSQGWASSALEQYF.

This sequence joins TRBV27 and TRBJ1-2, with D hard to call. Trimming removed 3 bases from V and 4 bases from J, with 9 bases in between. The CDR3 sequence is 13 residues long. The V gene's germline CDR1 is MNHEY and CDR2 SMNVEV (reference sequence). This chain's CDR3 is CASSLSLGYGYTF. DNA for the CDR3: TGTGCCAGCAGTTTGAGCTTAGGCTATGGCTACACCTTC.

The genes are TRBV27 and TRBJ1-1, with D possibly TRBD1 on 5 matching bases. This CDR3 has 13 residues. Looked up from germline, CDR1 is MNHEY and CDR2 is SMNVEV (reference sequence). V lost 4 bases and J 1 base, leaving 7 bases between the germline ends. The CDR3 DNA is TGTGCCAGCAGTTACGGGGGGAACACTGAAGCTTTCTTT. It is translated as CASSYGGNTEAFF.

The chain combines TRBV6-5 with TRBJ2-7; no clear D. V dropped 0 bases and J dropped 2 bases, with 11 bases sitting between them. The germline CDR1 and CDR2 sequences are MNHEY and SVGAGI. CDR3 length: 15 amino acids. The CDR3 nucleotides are TGTGCCAGCAGTTACTCCGACTTTCCCACCTACGAGCAGTACTTC. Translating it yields CASSYSDFPTYEQYF.

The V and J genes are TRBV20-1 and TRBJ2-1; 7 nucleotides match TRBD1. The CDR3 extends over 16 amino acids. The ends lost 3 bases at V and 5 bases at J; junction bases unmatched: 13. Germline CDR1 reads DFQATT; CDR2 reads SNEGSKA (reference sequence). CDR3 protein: CSASYQRGRLNNEQFF. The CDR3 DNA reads TGCAGTGCTAGTTATCAAAGGGGGCGCCTCAACAATGAGCAGTTCTTC.

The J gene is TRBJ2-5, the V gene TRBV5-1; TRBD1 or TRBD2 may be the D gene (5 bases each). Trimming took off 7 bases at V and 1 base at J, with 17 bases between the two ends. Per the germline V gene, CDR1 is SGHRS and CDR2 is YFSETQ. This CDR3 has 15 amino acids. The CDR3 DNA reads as TGCGCCAGCGCCGGGGCCCCGGGGACCCAAGAGACCCAGTACTTC. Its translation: CASAGAPGTQETQYF. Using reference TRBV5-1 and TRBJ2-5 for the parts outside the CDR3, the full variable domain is KAGVTQTPRYLIKTRGQQVTLSCSPISGHRSVSWYQQTPGQGLQFLFEYFSETQRNKGNFPGRFSGRQFSNSRSEMNVSTLELGDSALYLCASAGAPGTQETQYFGPGTRLLVL.

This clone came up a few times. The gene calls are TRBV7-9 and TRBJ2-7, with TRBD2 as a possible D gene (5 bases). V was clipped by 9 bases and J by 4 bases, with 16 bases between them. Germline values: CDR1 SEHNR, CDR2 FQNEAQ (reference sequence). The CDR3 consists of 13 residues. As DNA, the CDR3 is TGTGCCAGTTCGTCGGGGATTCGGTACGAGCAGTACTTC. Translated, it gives CASSSGIRYEQYF.

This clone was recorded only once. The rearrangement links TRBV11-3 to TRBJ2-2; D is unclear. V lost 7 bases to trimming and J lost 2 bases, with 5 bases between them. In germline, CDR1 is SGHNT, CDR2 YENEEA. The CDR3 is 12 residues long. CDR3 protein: CASTLNTGELFF. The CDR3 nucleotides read TGTGCCAGCACGCTTAACACCGGGGAGCTGTTTTTT.

The CDR3 bases are TGTGCCAGCGAAACCCTAGCGGGGGGGCTTAGTGAGCAGTTCTTC. Protein product: CASETLAGGLSEQFF. The gene calls are TRBV28 and TRBJ2-1, with 12 bases matching TRBD2. The junction had 11 bases not matched to a gene; V was cut back by 8 bases and J by 9 bases. This CDR3 comprises 15 residues. Germline lookup yields CDR1 MDHEN and CDR2 SYDVKM.

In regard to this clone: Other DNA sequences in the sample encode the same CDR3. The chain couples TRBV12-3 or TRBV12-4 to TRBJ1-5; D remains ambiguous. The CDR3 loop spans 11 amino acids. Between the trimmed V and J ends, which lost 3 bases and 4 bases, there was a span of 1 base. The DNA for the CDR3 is TGTGCCAGCAGTTTGAATCAGCCCCAGCATTTT. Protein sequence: CASSLNQPQHF.